The clone carrying this T cell receptor beta chain occurred a few times. Its specificity is not known. The CDR3 length is 15 residues. The V gene's germline CDR1 is SGHRS and CDR2 YFSETQ. Between the trimmed V and J ends, which lost 0 bases and 7 bases, there was a span of 14 bases. Quantitative 5'-RACE was performed with molecular barcodes, and it yielded the TCR beta libraries. Each CDR3 protein is one row after TCRdb ran MiXCR on the 5' RACE reads. The profile shows about 450,000 distinct CDR3 sequences, 25% to 30% of them singletons. This record belongs to a study of CD8 T cells in ankylosing spondylitis. Study-wide results and limits: Disease-linked clones were reportedly significantly enriched in matched ankylosing spondylitis synovial fluid. What seemed typical of ankylosing spondylitis blood was a TCR beta motif built from roughly 8 highly homologous variants. Peripheral blood held disease-linked clones only at relatively low frequency, and these were CD8+.

The sample was blood, either unsorted or a sorted T cell fraction (not recorded which). This rearrangement joins TRBV5-1 to TRBJ2-1; D gene ambiguous. This TCR came from a male donor with ankylosing spondylitis. The CDR3 nucleotides are TGCGCCAGCAGCTTGGGCACCTTTGCCCGGAATGAGCAGTTCTTC. The encoded protein is CASSLGTFARNEQFF.